The 21 T cell receptor beta chains listed next were all sequenced from one sample in a study of control samples from healthy donors and cancer patients (dated by TCRdb to the early 2020s). The library relied on the immunoSEQ multiplex PCR assay. Held by TCRdb, this immuneACCESS table contains in-frame sequences only and omits some clones. Under half of the omission traces to an unresolved V gene where checked; the cause of the rest is unknown. This sample lists over 100,000 clones; 90% were detected once. The ten largest clones represent about 2.5% of the sample. The source material was blood. All receptors derive from a man in his forties or fifties in good health.

The chain carries TRBV14 and TRBJ2-1; D may be TRBD1 or TRBD2 (5 bases each). The CDR3 covers 14 residues. V gave up 4 bases and J gave up 12 bases, with 19 bases separating them. Germline V lookup: CDR1 SGHDN, CDR2 FVKESK. The CDR3 DNA sequence: TGTGCCAGCAGCCGTCTTGACCGGGATGGGGGGCAGTTCTTC. Translated, it gives CASSRLDRDGGQFF. Drawing the rest from reference TRBV14 and TRBJ2-1, the complete variable domain is EAGVTQFPSHSVIEKGQTVTLRCDPISGHDNLYWYRRVMGKEIKFLLHFVKESKQDESGMPNNRFLAERTGGTYSTLKVQPAELEDSGVYFCASSRLDRDGGQFFGPGTRLTVL.

As to this clone: A junction end diverges from the germline sequence, so it may reflect a read error. Written as DNA, the CDR3 is TGTGCCAGCAGTGTCACTCAGGGGAGGAATTTACCCCTCCACTTT. Its protein is CASSVTQGRNLPLHF. The J gene is TRBJ1-6, the V gene TRBV27, with a tentative D call TRBD1 (6 bases). The CDR3 loop spans 15 amino acids. Per the germline V gene, CDR1 is MNHEY and CDR2 is SMNVEV (reference sequence).

This rearrangement joins TRBV6-1 to TRBJ2-3; 9 bases line up with TRBD2. Trimming removed 2 bases from V and 4 bases from J; junction bases left unmatched: 4. There are 15 residues in the CDR3. CDR1 is MNHNS and CDR2 is SASEGT in the germline V gene. Written as DNA, the CDR3 is TGTGCCAGCAGTGAAAGCGGGGGGCGCGCAGATACGCAGTATTTT. This translates into CASSESGGRADTQYF.

The rearrangement links TRBV19 to TRBJ1-2; no clear D. The V end was cut by 1 base, the J end by 4 bases, with 10 bases between. The V gene's germline CDR1 is LNHDA and CDR2 SQIVND (reference sequence). This CDR3 has 14 residues. CDR3 DNA: TGTGCCAGTAGTATAGGGTTTAGACCCTATGGCTACACCTTC. It encodes CASSIGFRPYGYTF.

The chain carries TRBV3-1 (or the pseudogene TRBV3-2) and TRBJ1-1; 7 nucleotides align to TRBD1. With 3 bases clipped from V and 6 bases from J, the junction kept 19 bases outside the gene matches. CDR3 size: 18 residues. Germline values: CDR1 LGHDT, CDR2 YNNKEL (reference sequence). This chain's CDR3 is CASSHRVLTGATRAEAFF. For the CDR3, the DNA is TGTGCCAGCAGCCATAGAGTCTTAACAGGGGCCACGAGGGCTGAAGCTTTCTTT.

The chain has TRBV4-2 and TRBJ2-5, with 14 nucleotides matching TRBD2. The germline V gene encodes CDR1 LGHNA and CDR2 YNFKEQ. CDR3 length: 17 residues. J gave up 5 bases and V 3 bases, and 8 bases lay outside the gene matches. The DNA of the CDR3 is TGTGCCAGCAGCCAGACTAGCGGGGGGGCCATCTCTGAGACCCAGTACTTC. It encodes CASSQTSGGAISETQYF.

The V and J genes are TRBV28 and TRBJ1-2, with D possibly TRBD1 on 6 matching bases. Germline loops: CDR1 MDHEN, CDR2 SYDVKM. The CDR3 covers 17 residues. The germline V and J ends were trimmed by 7 bases and 3 bases, with 24 bases remaining between them. Here the CDR3 reads CASTTPGDTQGHYGYTF. CDR3 in DNA: TGTGCCAGCACCACTCCGGGGGACACCCAGGGCCACTATGGCTACACCTTC.

The chain combines TRBV27 with TRBJ2-7, with D tentatively TRBD1 (6 bases). Germline V gene data show CDR1 as MNHEY and CDR2 as SMNVEV (reference sequence). The length of the CDR3 is 14 residues. Deletions cut 5 bases from V and 3 bases from J, with 14 bases between. The CDR3 sequence is CASSTTGLGYEQYF. CDR3 DNA sequence: TGTGCCAGCAGTACCACAGGGTTAGGCTACGAGCAGTACTTC.

The chain combines TRBV5-4 with TRBJ1-2, with a tentative D call TRBD1 (5 bases). With 4 bases removed from V and 8 bases from J, the gap between germline ends came to 21 bases. CDR1 SGHNT and CDR2 YYREEE come from the germline V gene (reference sequence). This CDR3 contains 15 residues. The CDR3 nucleotides read TGTGCCAGCAGCGCCCTGCAGGGAAAATCGCAAGGCTACACCTTC. Amino acid sequence: CASSALQGKSQGYTF. The whole variable domain, remainder taken from reference TRBV5-4 and TRBJ1-2, is ETGVTQSPTHLIKTRGQQVTLRCSSQSGHNTVSWYQQALGQGPQFIFQYYREEENGRGNFPPRFSGLQFPNYSSELNVNALELDDSALYLCASSALQGKSQGYTFGSGTRLTVV.

The V and J genes are TRBV11-3 and TRBJ2-5; TRBD2 might be the D (6 bases). The V end lost 5 bases, the J end lost 1 base, and 14 bases lay between the germline ends. The CDR3 has 15 residues. CDR1 is SGHNT, CDR2 YENEEA, per germline. For the CDR3, the DNA is TGTGCCAGCAGCCCATACGGGGGACCCCAAGAGACCCAGTACTTC. Translated: CASSPYGGPQETQYF.

The V and J genes are TRBV2 and TRBJ1-1, with a weak D call TRBD1 (5 bases). Germline loops: CDR1 SNHLY, CDR2 FYNNEI. V gave up 6 bases and J gave up 4 bases, with 21 bases separating them. The CDR3 length is 16 residues. The CDR3: CASRNGGAGGPTEAFF. The CDR3 bases are TGTGCCAGCAGAAACGGGGGAGCAGGAGGACCCACTGAAGCTTTCTTT.

The J gene is TRBJ2-1, the V gene TRBV7-9; TRBD2 matches at 15 bases. V gave up 4 bases and J gave up 12 bases; unmatched junction bases: 1. The CDR3 is made up of 13 amino acids. CDR1 and CDR2 (germline): SEHNR, FQNEAQ (reference sequence). The CDR3 DNA follows: TGTGCCAGCAGCTCGGGACTAGCGGGGGGGCAGTTCTTC. It is translated as CASSSGLAGGQFF.

The chain carries TRBV18 and TRBJ2-5; D is perhaps TRBD2 (5 bases). The CDR3 totals 20 residues. The V and J ends lost 1 base and 5 bases respectively, with 29 bases between them. Germline-derived CDR1 and CDR2 are KGHSH and LQKENI. Here the CDR3 DNA reads TGTGCCAGCTCACCACGGTTAGCATGGGCAGGTCAAGAGGGTGAGGAGACCCAGTACTTC. This translates into CASSPRLAWAGQEGEETQYF.

The gene calls are TRBV27 and TRBJ2-7; unclear D gene. The CDR3 is 12 residues long. V gave up 2 bases and J gave up 1 base, with 3 bases separating them. Germline CDR1 MNHEY, CDR2 SMNVEV (reference sequence). Here the CDR3 reads CASSLNSYEQYF. Written as DNA, the CDR3 is TGTGCCAGCAGTTTAAATTCCTACGAGCAGTACTTC.

The chain links TRBV7-8 to TRBJ1-3; no definite D call. CDR1 and CDR2 (germline): SGHVS, FQNEAQ. Trimming removed 1 base at V and 0 bases at J, with 7 bases between. This CDR3 is 15 amino acids long. CDR3 in amino acids: CASSLGRSSGNTIYF. The CDR3 DNA follows: TGTGCCAGCAGCTTAGGGCGGAGCTCTGGAAACACCATATATTTT.

V is TRBV7-2 and J is TRBJ2-7, with 8 bases fitting TRBD2. The CDR3 consists of 17 residues. Germline assignment: CDR1 SGHTA and CDR2 FQGNSA. J lost 0 bases, V lost 7 bases, and 14 bases had no gene match. The CDR3 DNA is TGTGCCAGCATCCTTAGGTCAGCGGGGGCCAACTCCTACGAGCAGTACTTC. This codes for CASILRSAGANSYEQYF.

The chain combines TRBV7-9 with TRBJ2-1; TRBD1 is a possible D gene (7 bases). The V and J ends lost 5 bases and 4 bases respectively, with 12 bases between them. CDR3 length: 14 amino acids. Germline CDR1 is SEHNR and CDR2 is FQNEAQ (reference sequence). The CDR3 here is CASSPQGGYNEQFF. The CDR3 DNA is TGTGCCAGCAGCCCTCAGGGGGGTTACAATGAGCAGTTCTTC.

V is TRBV9 and J is TRBJ2-3; no reliable D call. Germline CDR1 reads SGDLS; CDR2 reads YYNGEE. With 2 bases removed from V and 0 bases from J, the gap between germline ends came to 7 bases. The CDR3 extends over 14 amino acids. CDR3 residues: CASSVPASTDTQYF. The DNA of the CDR3 is TGTGCCAGCAGCGTCCCTGCTAGCACAGATACGCAGTATTTT.

This clone was found a few times. The CDR3 is CSARNGARAFF. DNA for the CDR3: TGCAGTGCTAGGAATGGGGCGCGGGCTTTCTTT. This chain joins TRBV20-1 and TRBJ1-1; D is perhaps TRBD1 (5 bases). The CDR3 loop spans 11 amino acids. V shed 3 bases and J shed 11 bases, with 13 bases lying between them. Germline loops: CDR1 DFQATT, CDR2 SNEGSKA (reference sequence).

The chain joins TRBV5-1 to TRBJ2-3; D not certain. Trimming stripped 0 bases from V and 4 bases from J, with 3 bases between. This CDR3 contains 12 residues. The germline CDR1 and CDR2 sequences are SGHRS and YFSETQ. In DNA, the CDR3 is TGCGCCAGCAGCTTGGCGGCAGATACGCAGTATTTT. Its protein product is CASSLAADTQYF.

The V gene is TRBV5-4, the J gene TRBJ1-4; TRBD1 agrees at 9 bases. Germline values: CDR1 SGHNT, CDR2 YYREEE (reference sequence). This CDR3 contains 13 residues. The ends lost 4 bases at V and 8 bases at J; junction bases unmatched: 3. The CDR3 region is CASSPDRGEKLFF. The CDR3 DNA reads TGTGCCAGCAGCCCGGACAGGGGAGAAAAACTGTTTTTT.